One and the same sample provided the 26 T cell receptor beta chains below, sequenced in a study of T cells in Graves' hyperthyroidism and ophthalmopathy. Amplified TCR beta CDR3 regions derived from RNA transcripts. When the TCR CDR3 underwent first-round RT-PCR, the HTBI primer set was used. TCRdb fed the multiplex PCR reads into MiXCR, producing one record per CDR3 protein. The profile covers roughly 360,000 distinct CDR3 sequences, with around an eighth appearing a single time and 20% taken by the ten largest. The sample consisted of blood. The origin of the receptors is a man aged 30 to 45 with Graves' hyperthyroidism that later progressed to Graves' ophthalmopathy.

CDR3 sequence reads: CASSIRGDGYTF. CDR3 nucleotides: TGTGCCAGTAGTATTCGGGGAGATGGCTACACCTTC. The rearrangement joins TRBV19 to TRBJ1-2; unclear D gene. The length of the CDR3 is 12 residues. V was cut by 3 bases and J by 6 bases, with 8 bases left in between. The germline V gene encodes CDR1 LNHDA and CDR2 SQIVND (reference sequence).

This clonotype appeared many times. The chain couples TRBV28 to TRBJ2-7; D is possibly TRBD1 (6 bases). This CDR3 has 14 residues. Germline V lookup: CDR1 MDHEN, CDR2 SYDVKM. Trimming shortened V by 5 bases and J by 2 bases, and 13 bases separated the two germline ends. CDR3 loop: CASSHGQQTYEQYF. CDR3 nucleotides: TGTGCCAGCAGTCACGGACAGCAAACCTACGAGCAGTACTTC.

At least ten counts were recorded for this clonotype. This chain uses TRBV20-1 with TRBJ1-2, with D perhaps TRBD1 (5 bases). Per germline, CDR1 DFQATT and CDR2 SNEGSKA (reference sequence). Trimming left V 5 bases short and J 8 bases short, with 21 bases between. The CDR3 length is 14 residues. CDR3 amino acids: CSARGGGASRGYTF. The CDR3 DNA follows: TGCAGTGCTCGGGGAGGAGGGGCAAGTCGGGGCTACACCTTC.

In its sample, this clonotype was seen many times. The chain combines TRBV2 with TRBJ1-5; D ambiguous. There are 13 residues in the CDR3. Germline V gives CDR1 SNHLY, CDR2 FYNNEI. Trimming removed 5 bases from V and 2 bases from J, with 7 bases in between. The DNA of the CDR3 is TGTGCCAGCAGTCGGAGCGGCAATCAGCCCCAGCATTTT. The encoded protein is CASSRSGNQPQHF.

This clonotype was observed a handful of times. The chain uses TRBV9 and TRBJ2-5; a possible D gene is TRBD2 (5 bases). V lost 0 bases and J 0 bases, leaving 6 bases between the germline ends. Germline values: CDR1 SGDLS, CDR2 YYNGEE. The CDR3 is made up of 14 amino acids. CDR3: CASSVGENQETQYF. CDR3 coding DNA: TGTGCCAGCAGCGTAGGGGAGAACCAAGAGACCCAGTACTTC.

With respect to this clonotype: A much larger clone differs by one base, so this may be a read error. The chain recombines TRBV6-1 with TRBJ1-2, with unresolved D. Germline values: CDR1 MNHNS, CDR2 SASEGT. The CDR3 runs to 13 residues. CDR3 loop: CASTGSLDYGHTF. CDR3 nucleotides: TGTGCCAGCACGGGCAGTCTTGACTATGGCCACACCTTC.

The chain has TRBV11-3 and TRBJ2-4; TRBD1 matches 8 bases. J gave up 9 bases and V 5 bases, and 12 bases lay outside the gene matches. Germline V gene sequence: CDR1 SGHNT, CDR2 YENEEA. The CDR3 extends over 15 amino acids. CDR3 protein: CASSPGAGGWSIQYF. CDR3 sequence (DNA): TGTGCCAGCAGCCCTGGGGCAGGGGGCTGGAGCATTCAGTACTTC.

This clonotype was detected many times. V is TRBV5-8 and J is TRBJ2-7; D could derive from TRBD1 or TRBD2 (5 bases each). Trimming pared 4 bases from V and 5 bases from J, leaving 10 bases between. Germline V gene sequence: CDR1 SGHTS, CDR2 YDEGEE. This CDR3 is built from 12 residues. The CDR3 nucleotides read TGTGCCAGCAGCAAAGGGACCCACGAGCAGTACTTC. Amino acids: CASSKGTHEQYF.

This clonotype was counted at least ten times. This chain joins TRBV5-1 and TRBJ2-7; no clear D. The CDR3 is made up of 14 amino acids. The V gene's germline CDR1 is SGHRS and CDR2 YFSETQ. The germline V and J ends were trimmed by 0 bases and 0 bases, with 7 bases remaining between them. The CDR3 sequence is CASSLVPDSYEQYF. The DNA for the CDR3 is TGCGCCAGCAGCTTGGTTCCAGACTCCTACGAGCAGTACTTC.

This clonotype has a count of ten or more. The chain is built from TRBV30 and TRBJ1-5, with D possibly matching TRBD1 (5 bases). The germline V and J ends were trimmed by 4 bases and 8 bases, with 12 bases remaining between them. The CDR3 loop spans 12 amino acids. Germline V lookup: CDR1 GTSNPN, CDR2 SVGIG (reference sequence). CDR3 in amino acids: CAWTAGLEPQHF. The CDR3 DNA reads as TGTGCCTGGACTGCAGGGCTTGAGCCCCAGCATTTT.

This clonotype was detected many times. This sequence joins TRBV6-1 and TRBJ1-2; 9 positions agree with TRBD1. The CDR3 spans 15 residues. CDR1 and CDR2 from the germline V gene are MNHNS and SASEGT. V shed 8 bases, J shed 4 bases, and the junction held 11 bases outside the gene matches. In DNA, the CDR3 is TGTGCCAGCGGCGCCACAGGGGGCGCTGGCTATGGCTACACCTTC. Translated, it gives CASGATGGAGYGYTF.

The chain combines TRBV3-1 with TRBJ2-7; weak D call: TRBD2 (6 bases). Looked up from germline, CDR1 is LGHDT and CDR2 is YNNKEL (reference sequence). V lost 0 bases and J lost 7, with 13 bases in between. The CDR3 runs 14 residues. CDR3: CASSQDTGLEEQYF. The CDR3 DNA sequence: TGTGCCAGCAGCCAAGATACGGGACTCGAAGAGCAGTACTTC.

Ten or more counts support this clonotype. V gene TRBV20-1 combines with J gene TRBJ2-7; 9 nucleotides line up with TRBD1. The germline gives CDR1 DFQATT, CDR2 SNEGSKA (reference sequence). With V trimmed by 5 bases and J by 3 bases, 8 bases remained unmatched. This CDR3 spans 14 amino acids. The CDR3 DNA reads as TGCAGTGCTGGGGGACAGGGCACTCTCTACGAGCAGTACTTC. It yields the protein CSAGGQGTLYEQYF.

This clonotype has more than one count but fewer than ten. The chain recombines TRBV7-9 with TRBJ2-7; no reliable D call. The CDR3 extends over 16 amino acids. Germline V gene lookup returns CDR1 SEHNR and CDR2 FQNEAQ (reference sequence). V was pared by 1 base and J by 2 bases, with 15 bases between. This CDR3 is CASSLEYGVGTYEQYF. The CDR3 coding sequence is TGTGCCAGCAGCTTAGAGTATGGGGTCGGAACCTACGAGCAGTACTTC.

Many counts were recorded for this clonotype. This chain uses TRBV20-1 with TRBJ2-3; TRBD2 agrees at 13 bases. V lost 1 base to trimming and J lost 10 bases; unmatched junction nucleotides: 8. The CDR3 is 15 amino acids. Germline V gene lookup returns CDR1 DFQATT and CDR2 SNEGSKA (reference sequence). The chain's CDR3 is CSARGLAGGPDPQYF. The DNA for the CDR3 is TGCAGTGCTAGAGGACTAGCGGGGGGCCCTGATCCGCAGTATTTT.

This clonotype appeared many times. This chain connects TRBV18 to TRBJ2-5; D tentatively reads TRBD1 or TRBD2 (5 bases each). The CDR3 totals 14 residues. V was pared by 2 bases and J by 3 bases, with 10 bases between. From germline, CDR1 is KGHSH and CDR2 LQKENI. The CDR3 protein is CASSPGGRKETQYF. In nucleotides, the CDR3 is TGTGCCAGCTCACCAGGGGGACGGAAAGAGACCCAGTACTTC.

This clonotype was detected many times. The chain uses TRBV12-3 or TRBV12-4 and TRBJ1-6; a possible D gene is TRBD1 (5 bases). CDR3 size: 14 residues. V lost 6 bases to trimming and J lost 8 bases, with 14 bases between them. The CDR3 loop is CASRWDFQDSPLHF. The CDR3 DNA is TGTGCCAGCAGGTGGGACTTTCAGGATTCACCCCTCCACTTT.

This clonotype was found many times. The rearrangement links TRBV28 to TRBJ1-2, with TRBD1 matching over 7 bases. CDR3 length: 14 amino acids. The V and J ends lost 3 bases and 4 bases, in that order; junction bases with no gene match: 5. Germline V gene data show CDR1 as MDHEN and CDR2 as SYDVKM. Here the CDR3 reads CASSLAGGIYGYTF. The CDR3 DNA is TGTGCCAGCAGTTTGGCAGGGGGTATCTATGGCTACACCTTC.

Only a few counts were recorded for this clonotype. The rearrangement links TRBV27 to TRBJ2-1, with D unresolved. V lost 2 bases, J lost 0 bases, and 11 bases lay in between. Germline values: CDR1 MNHEY, CDR2 SMNVEV (reference sequence). This CDR3 has 16 residues. This CDR3 reads CASSLGQDLSYNEQFF. The CDR3 bases are TGTGCCAGCAGTTTAGGTCAGGACCTCTCCTACAATGAGCAGTTCTTC.

The J gene is TRBJ1-2, the V gene TRBV11-2; D unresolved. CDR1 and CDR2 (germline): SGHAT, FQNNGV. V was trimmed by 0 bases and J by 2 bases, leaving 7 bases between them. The CDR3 length is 14 residues. The CDR3 nucleotides read TGTGCCAGCAGCTTAGAGTTCGGAAACTATGGCTACACCTTC. It codes for CASSLEFGNYGYTF.

The chain joins TRBV19 to TRBJ2-2, with D possibly matching TRBD2 (5 bases). Trimming pared 4 bases from V and 6 bases from J, leaving 12 bases between. Germline CDR1 is LNHDA and CDR2 is SQIVND (reference sequence). This CDR3 has 14 residues. The CDR3 DNA reads as TGTGCCAGTAGTACCGGGGTTGGCTCCGGGGAGCTGTTTTTT. Protein product: CASSTGVGSGELFF. Using reference TRBV19 and TRBJ2-2 for the parts outside the CDR3, the full variable domain is DGGITQSPKYLFRKEGQNVTLSCEQNLNHDAMYWYRQDPGQGLRLIYYSQIVNDFQKGDIAEGYSVSREKKESFPLTVTSAQKNPTAFYLCASSTGVGSGELFFGEGSRLTVL.

The table lists this clonotype with many counts. The J gene is TRBJ2-1, the V gene TRBV7-8; D is uncertain. The V gene lost 0 bases and the J gene lost 9 bases, with 9 bases spanning the gap. Germline CDR1 SGHVS, CDR2 FQNEAQ. The CDR3 length is 13 residues. CDR3 nucleotides: TGTGCCAGCAGCTTAGCGCTGGAAAGTGAGCAGTTCTTC. It yields the protein CASSLALESEQFF. Together with reference TRBV7-8 and TRBJ2-1, the CDR3 gives the full variable domain: GAGVSQSPRYKVAKRGQDVALRCDPISGHVSLFWYQQALGQGPEFLTYFQNEAQLDKSGLPSDRFFAERPEGSVSTLKIQRTQQEDSAVYLCASSLALESEQFFGPGTRLTVL.

This clonotype was picked up many times. CDR3 loop: CSAVNFVSGELFF. Written as DNA, the CDR3 is TGCAGTGCTGTAAACTTCGTATCCGGGGAGCTGTTTTTT. The V call is TRBV20-1, the J call TRBJ2-2, with D uncertain. Trimming removed 5 bases at V and 6 bases at J, with 13 bases between. CDR1 and CDR2 (germline): DFQATT, SNEGSKA (reference sequence). The CDR3 runs to 13 residues.

This clonotype was counted many times. The chain joins TRBV7-3 to TRBJ2-7, with TRBD1 matching over 8 bases. With 3 bases clipped from V and 4 bases from J, the junction kept 5 bases outside the gene matches. The CDR3 extends over 14 amino acids. Germline values: CDR1 SGHTA, CDR2 FQGTGA. CDR3 residues: CASSFAGGGYEQYF. Written as DNA, the CDR3 is TGTGCCAGCAGCTTCGCAGGGGGCGGGTACGAGCAGTACTTC.

This clonotype was detected ten times or more. The genes are TRBV20-1 and TRBJ2-2; the match to TRBD2 covers 12 bases. Germline CDR1 reads DFQATT; CDR2 reads SNEGSKA (reference sequence). Losses at the gene ends were 6 bases for V and 6 bases for J; bases not matched to a gene: 11. The CDR3 sequence is 16 residues long. In DNA, the CDR3 is TGCAGTGCAGTCGGACTAGCGGGGCTAGCGTCCGGGGAGCTGTTTTTT. This encodes CSAVGLAGLASGELFF.

Of note for this clonotype: A much bigger clone sits one base away, suggesting this may be a read error. This chain uses TRBV12-3 or TRBV12-4 with TRBJ2-5, with TRBD2 matching over 7 bases. The CDR3 consists of 14 residues. J was trimmed by 2 bases and V by 6 bases; bases with no gene match: 6. The CDR3 sequence is CASSTNGGQETQYF. In nucleotides, the CDR3 is TGTGCCAGCAGCACTAACGGGGGGCAAGAGACCCAGTACTTC.